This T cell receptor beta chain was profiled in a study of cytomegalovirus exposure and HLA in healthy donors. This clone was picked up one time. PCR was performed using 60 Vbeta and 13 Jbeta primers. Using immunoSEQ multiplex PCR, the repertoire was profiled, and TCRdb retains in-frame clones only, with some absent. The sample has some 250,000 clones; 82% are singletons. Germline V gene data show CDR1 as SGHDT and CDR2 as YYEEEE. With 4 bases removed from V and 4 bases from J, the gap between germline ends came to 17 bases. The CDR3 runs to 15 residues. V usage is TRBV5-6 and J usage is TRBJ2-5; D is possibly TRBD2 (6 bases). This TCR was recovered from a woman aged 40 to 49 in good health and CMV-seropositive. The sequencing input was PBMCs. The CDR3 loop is CASSLRRLGGETQYF. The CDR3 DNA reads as TGTGCCAGCAGCCTCCGGCGGCTGGGGGGAGAGACCCAGTACTTC.